This T cell receptor beta chain comes out of a study of cytomegalovirus exposure and HLA in healthy donors. Points from the study as a whole: In all likelihood, a cluster of highly shared sequence variants was a sequencing artifact. Some V segments could not be told apart, so they were left out, TRBV6-2 and TRBV6-3 among them. The later analysis indicated that the majority of CMV-associated TCR beta chains appeared HLA-restricted.

The PCR was carried out with 60 Vbeta primers and 13 Jbeta primers. Profiling relied on immunoSEQ multiplex PCR, and the TCRdb table lists in-frame clones only, not all of them. The repertoire holds 75,000 to 100,000 clones, 65% to 80% seen once, with roughly 13% in the top ten. This clone was counted only a few times. Its cognate antigen is unknown. CDR1 and CDR2 (germline): SGHKS, YYEKEE (reference sequence). CDR3 length: 15 residues. V shed 4 bases and J 4 bases; nucleotides not matched to a gene: 10. The clonotype comes from a woman aged 70 to 79 in good health and CMV-seropositive. V usage is TRBV5-5 and J usage is TRBJ2-7, with 8 nucleotides matching TRBD1. Sequenced sample: PBMCs. CDR3 region: CASSPGPGGKYEQYF. The CDR3 nucleotides read TGTGCCAGCAGCCCGGGTCCAGGGGGCAAATACGAGCAGTACTTC.